This T cell receptor beta chain was recorded in a study of T-cell memory formation after mild COVID-19. Study overall: Each donor largely had its own TCR clusters.

Constant-segment primers and 5'RACE yielded cDNA libraries for TCR alpha and TCR beta, each carrying sample barcodes and UMIs. TCRdb reanalysed the 5' RACE reads using MiXCR and keeps one entry per CDR3 protein. The sample has fewer than 60,000 distinct CDR3 sequences; 28% are singletons. As for this clonotype: What it binds is unknown.

Study-wide findings and caveats: Some SARS-CoV-2-responding clones were already detected in memory before infection.

The CDR3 loop spans 14 amino acids. Trimming cost V 4 bases and J 0 bases; bases outside gene matches: 1. The germline gives CDR1 MGHRA, CDR2 YSYEKL. The sequence was collected from a man younger than 35 who had mild COVID-19 (a few samples of this study predate the infection). Cell type and time point are not known. The sample comprised PBMCs or a T cell subset sorted from them (not recorded which). The chain carries TRBV4-1 and TRBJ2-3; 7 bases line up with TRBD1. CDR3 DNA: TGCGCCAGCAGCCGACAGGGTAGCACAGATACGCAGTATTTT. Its protein product is CASSRQGSTDTQYF.